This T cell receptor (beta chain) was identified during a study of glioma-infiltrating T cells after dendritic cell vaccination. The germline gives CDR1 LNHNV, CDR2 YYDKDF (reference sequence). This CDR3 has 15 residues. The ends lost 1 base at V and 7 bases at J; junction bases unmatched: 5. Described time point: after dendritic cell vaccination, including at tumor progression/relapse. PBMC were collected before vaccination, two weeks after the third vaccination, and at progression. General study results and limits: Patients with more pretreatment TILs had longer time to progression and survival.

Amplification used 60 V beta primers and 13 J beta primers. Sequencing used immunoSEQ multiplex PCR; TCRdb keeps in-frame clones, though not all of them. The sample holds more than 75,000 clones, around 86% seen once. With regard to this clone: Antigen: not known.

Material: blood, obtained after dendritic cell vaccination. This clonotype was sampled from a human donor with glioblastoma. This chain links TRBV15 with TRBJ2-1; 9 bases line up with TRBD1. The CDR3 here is CATSRAGTGPNEQFF. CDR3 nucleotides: TGTGCCACCAGCAGAGCCGGGACAGGGCCTAATGAGCAGTTCTTC.